This T cell receptor (beta chain) was sequenced for a study of response to subunit inactivated influenza vaccine. Study-level results: Few additional T cells are recruited per seasonal influenza vaccination, authors suggested.

The table lists this clonotype with many counts. Its antigen is undetermined. Trimming took 3 bases from V and 3 from J; bases not matched to a gene: 5. Germline assignment: CDR1 MDHEN and CDR2 SYDVKM. This CDR3 comprises 16 residues. TCRdb analysed the RT-PCR reads with MiXCR anew, one entry per CDR3 protein. The sample records approximately 170,000 distinct CDR3 sequences, about 15% being singletons. The origin of this receptor is a man between 50 and 59 years old who received an inactivated influenza vaccine. Sequenced material: CD8+ T cells sorted from PBMCs, taken roughly 5 days after vaccination. The chain links TRBV28 to TRBJ2-3; TRBD2 matches 11 bases. The CDR3 DNA sequence: TGTGCCAGCAGTTTCAACCTAGCGGGAGGTACAGATACGCAGTATTTT. It yields the protein CASSFNLAGGTDTQYF.